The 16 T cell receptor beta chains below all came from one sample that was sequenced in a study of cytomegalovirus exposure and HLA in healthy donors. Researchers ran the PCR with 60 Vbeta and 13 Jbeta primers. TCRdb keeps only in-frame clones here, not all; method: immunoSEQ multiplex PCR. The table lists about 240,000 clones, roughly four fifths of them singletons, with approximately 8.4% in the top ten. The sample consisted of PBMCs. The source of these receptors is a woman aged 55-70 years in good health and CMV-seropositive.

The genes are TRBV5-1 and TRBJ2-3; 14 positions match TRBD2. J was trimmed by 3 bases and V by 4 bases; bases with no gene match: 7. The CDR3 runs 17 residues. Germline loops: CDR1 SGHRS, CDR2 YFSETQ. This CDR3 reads CASSGGTSGSVTDTQYF. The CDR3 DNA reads TGCGCCAGCAGCGGAGGGACTAGCGGGAGTGTGACAGATACGCAGTATTTT.

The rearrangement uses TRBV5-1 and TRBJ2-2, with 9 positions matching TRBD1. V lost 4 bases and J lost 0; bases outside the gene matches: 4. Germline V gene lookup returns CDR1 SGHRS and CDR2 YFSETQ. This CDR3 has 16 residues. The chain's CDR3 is CASSNGQGSNTGELFF. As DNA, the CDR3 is TGCGCCAGCAGCAATGGACAGGGGTCGAACACCGGGGAGCTGTTTTTT.

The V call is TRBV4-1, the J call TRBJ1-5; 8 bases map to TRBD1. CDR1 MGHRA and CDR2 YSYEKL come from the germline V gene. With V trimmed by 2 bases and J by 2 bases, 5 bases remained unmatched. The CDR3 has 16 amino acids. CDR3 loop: CASSQPTGGGNQPQHF. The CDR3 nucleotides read TGCGCCAGCAGCCAACCTACAGGGGGTGGCAATCAGCCCCAGCATTTT.

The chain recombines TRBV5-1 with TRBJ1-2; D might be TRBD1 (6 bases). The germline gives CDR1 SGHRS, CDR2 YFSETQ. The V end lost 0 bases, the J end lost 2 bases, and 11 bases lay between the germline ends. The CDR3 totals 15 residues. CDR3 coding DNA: TGCGCCAGCAGCTTGGACTTCACAGGGAACTATGGCTACACCTTC. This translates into CASSLDFTGNYGYTF.

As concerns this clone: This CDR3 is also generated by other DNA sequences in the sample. This CDR3 is CASSLGQATDTQYF. The CDR3 nucleotides read TGCGCCAGCAGCTTGGGGCAGGCCACAGATACGCAGTATTTT. This chain links TRBV5-1 with TRBJ2-3; no clear D. CDR1 is SGHRS and CDR2 is YFSETQ in the germline V gene. This CDR3 comprises 14 residues. V was clipped by 0 bases and J by 2 bases, with 7 bases between them. Drawing the rest from reference TRBV5-1 and TRBJ2-3, the complete variable domain is KAGVTQTPRYLIKTRGQQVTLSCSPISGHRSVSWYQQTPGQGLQFLFEYFSETQRNKGNFPGRFSGRQFSNSRSEMNVSTLELGDSALYLCASSLGQATDTQYFGPGTRLTVL.

In DNA, the CDR3 is TGCAGCGTTGAAGCCAGGTATGACAGACATAAAGGCTACACCTTC. Its protein is CSVEARYDRHKGYTF. This rearrangement joins TRBV29-1 to TRBJ1-2, with a tentative D call TRBD1 (5 bases). The CDR3 is made up of 15 amino acids. Germline CDR1 is SQVTM and CDR2 is ANQGSEA. Trimming removed 1 base at V and 8 bases at J, with 20 bases between.

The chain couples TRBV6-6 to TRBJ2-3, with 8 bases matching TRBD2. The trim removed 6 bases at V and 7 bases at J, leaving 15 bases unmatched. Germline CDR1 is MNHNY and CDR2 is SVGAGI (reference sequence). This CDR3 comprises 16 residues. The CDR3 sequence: CASSPRSDSGTYTQYF. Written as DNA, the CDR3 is TGTGCCAGCAGCCCCAGGAGCGATAGCGGGACATATACGCAGTATTTT.

The CDR3 reads CASSQGAGLLNTEAFF. CDR3 DNA sequence: TGCGCCAGCAGCCAAGGTGCCGGACTCCTCAACACTGAAGCTTTCTTT. This chain links TRBV4-1 with TRBJ1-1, with unresolved D. CDR3 size: 16 residues. In germline, CDR1 is MGHRA, CDR2 YSYEKL. V was cut by 1 base and J by 2 bases, with 14 bases left in between.

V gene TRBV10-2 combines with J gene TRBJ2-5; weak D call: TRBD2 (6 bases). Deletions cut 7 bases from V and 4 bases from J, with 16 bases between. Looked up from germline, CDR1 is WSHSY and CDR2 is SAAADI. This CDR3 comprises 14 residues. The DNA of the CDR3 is TGCGCCAGCATGATGACTAGGGGCGGAGAGACCCAGTACTTC. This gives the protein CASMMTRGGETQYF.

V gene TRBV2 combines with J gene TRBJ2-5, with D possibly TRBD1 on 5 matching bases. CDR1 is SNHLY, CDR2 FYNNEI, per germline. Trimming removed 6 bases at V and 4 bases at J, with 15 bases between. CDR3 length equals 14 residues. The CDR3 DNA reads TGTGCCAGCAGGGCAGGGTTAGGGGTAGAGACCCAGTACTTC. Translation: CASRAGLGVETQYF.

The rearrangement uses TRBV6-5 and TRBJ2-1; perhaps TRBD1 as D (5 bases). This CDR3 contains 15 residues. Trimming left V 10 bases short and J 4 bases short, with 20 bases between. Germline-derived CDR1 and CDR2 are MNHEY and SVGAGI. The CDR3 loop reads CATKQQAPVYNEQFF. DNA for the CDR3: TGTGCCACAAAGCAACAGGCTCCGGTTTACAATGAGCAGTTCTTC.

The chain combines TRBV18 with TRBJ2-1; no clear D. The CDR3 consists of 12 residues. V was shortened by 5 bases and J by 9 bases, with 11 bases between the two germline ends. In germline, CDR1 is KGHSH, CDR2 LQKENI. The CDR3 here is CASSISFGEQFF. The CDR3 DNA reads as TGTGCCAGCTCAATAAGTTTCGGTGAGCAGTTCTTC.

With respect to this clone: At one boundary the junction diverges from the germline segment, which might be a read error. The CDR3 DNA sequence: TGTGCCAGCAGCCAAAGGACAGCCTCTGGAAACACCGTATATTTT. This codes for CASSQRTASGNTVYF. This chain joins TRBV5-8 and TRBJ1-3; tentatively, D is TRBD1 (6 bases). The CDR3 contains 15 residues. Germline-derived CDR1 and CDR2 are SGHTS and YDEGEE. The variable domain in full, with the rest retrieved from reference TRBV5-8 and TRBJ1-3, is EAGVTQSPTHLIKTRGQQATLRCSPISGHTSVYWYQQALGLGLQFLLWYDEGEERNRGNFPPRFSGRQFPNYSSELNVNALELEDSALYLCASSQRTASGNTVYFGEGSWLTVV.

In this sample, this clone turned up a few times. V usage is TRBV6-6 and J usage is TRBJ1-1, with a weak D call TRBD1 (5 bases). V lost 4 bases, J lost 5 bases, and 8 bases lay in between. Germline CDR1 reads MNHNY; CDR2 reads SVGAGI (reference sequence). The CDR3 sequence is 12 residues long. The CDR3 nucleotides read TGTGCCAGCAGTTCCGGGGGGACTGAAGCTTTCTTT. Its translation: CASSSGGTEAFF.

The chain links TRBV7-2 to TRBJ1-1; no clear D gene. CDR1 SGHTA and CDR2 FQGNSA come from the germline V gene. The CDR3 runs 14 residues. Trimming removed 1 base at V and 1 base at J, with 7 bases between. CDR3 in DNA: TGTGCCAGCAGCTTAGAGAGTACGAACACTGAAGCTTTCTTT. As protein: CASSLESTNTEAFF.

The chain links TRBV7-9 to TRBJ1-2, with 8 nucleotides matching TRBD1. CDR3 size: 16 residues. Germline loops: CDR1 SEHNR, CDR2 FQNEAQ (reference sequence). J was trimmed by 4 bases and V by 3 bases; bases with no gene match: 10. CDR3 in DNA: TGTGCCAGCAGCTTCGAGACAGGGGCGCTGGTCTATGGCTACACCTTC. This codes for CASSFETGALVYGYTF.